This section outlines one T cell receptor beta chain sequence together with its context. Source study methods: Amplification of reference gene primers was used by the study to estimate nucleated cell counts. Sequencing used immunoSEQ multiplex PCR; TCRdb keeps in-frame clones, though not all of them. The V and J calls and clone size were taken over from that table, and D and trimming were inferred from the DNA. The data hold some 300,000 clones, with around 87% observed a single time. V lost 5 bases, J lost 7 bases, and 24 bases lay in between. Germline-derived CDR1 and CDR2 are SGHTA and FQGNSA. This CDR3 has 18 residues. This specimen comes from a study of blood T cell repertoires in COVID-19.

This TCR was sampled from a man between 65 and 85 years old with acute or convalescent COVID-19. The chain links TRBV7-2 to TRBJ1-6; TRBD1 might be the D (6 bases). Sequences were obtained from peripheral blood. CDR3 region: CASSLQRPGTLVNSPLHF. The CDR3 bases are TGTGCCAGCAGCCTCCAAAGACCCGGGACACTTGTAAATTCACCCCTCCACTTT.